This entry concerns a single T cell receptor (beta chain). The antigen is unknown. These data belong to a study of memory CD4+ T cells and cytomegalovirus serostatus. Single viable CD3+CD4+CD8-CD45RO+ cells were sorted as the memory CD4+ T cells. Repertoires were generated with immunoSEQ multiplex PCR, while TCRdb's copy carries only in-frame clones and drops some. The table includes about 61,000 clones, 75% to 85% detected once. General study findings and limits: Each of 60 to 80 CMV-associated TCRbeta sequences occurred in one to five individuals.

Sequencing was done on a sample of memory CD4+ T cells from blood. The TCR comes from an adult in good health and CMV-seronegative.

CDR3 in DNA: TGTGCCAGCAGGGCGGAGGAGACCCAGTACTTC. Translation gives CASRAEETQYF. This sequence joins TRBV2 and TRBJ2-5, with D unclear. Germline CDR1 and CDR2: SNHLY and FYNNEI. The CDR3 runs 11 residues. V was shortened by 6 bases and J by 5 bases, with 7 bases between the two germline ends.